This T cell receptor (beta chain) was identified during a study of blood T cell repertoires in COVID-19. Looking at the study overall: Sites across the United States, Italy and Spain contributed samples from acute and convalescent COVID-19.

Authors' methods: The authors estimated nucleated cell counts from reference gene primer amplification. Libraries were prepared by immunoSEQ multiplex PCR; TCRdb keeps only in-frame clonotypes and omits some of them. V, J and clone size are those of that table, while D and trimming were read from the DNA. The sample records around 190,000 clones, more than 80% being singletons. Germline V gene lookup returns CDR1 MNHNS and CDR2 SASEGT. The CDR3 extends over 13 amino acids. Trimming pared 0 bases from V and 8 bases from J, leaving 10 bases between. Sequenced input: peripheral blood. The chain links TRBV6-1 to TRBJ1-2, with D maybe TRBD1 (6 bases). This TCR was recovered from a woman aged 60-75 years with acute or convalescent COVID-19. The CDR3 sequence is CASSEAWGQGYTF. As DNA, the CDR3 is TGTGCCAGCAGTGAAGCCTGGGGACAAGGCTACACCTTC.